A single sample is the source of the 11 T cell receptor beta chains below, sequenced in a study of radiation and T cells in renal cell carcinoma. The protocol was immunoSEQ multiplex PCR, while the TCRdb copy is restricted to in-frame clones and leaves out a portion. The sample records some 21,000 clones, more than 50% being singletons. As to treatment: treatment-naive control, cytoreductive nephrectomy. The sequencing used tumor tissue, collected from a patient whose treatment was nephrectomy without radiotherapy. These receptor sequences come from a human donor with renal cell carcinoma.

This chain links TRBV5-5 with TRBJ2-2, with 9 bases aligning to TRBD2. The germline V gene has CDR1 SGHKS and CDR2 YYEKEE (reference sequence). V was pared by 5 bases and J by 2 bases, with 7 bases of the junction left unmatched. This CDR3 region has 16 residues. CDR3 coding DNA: TGTGCCAGCAGTTTCATAGCGGGGGCCAACACCGGGGAGCTGTTTTTT. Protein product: CASSFIAGANTGELFF.

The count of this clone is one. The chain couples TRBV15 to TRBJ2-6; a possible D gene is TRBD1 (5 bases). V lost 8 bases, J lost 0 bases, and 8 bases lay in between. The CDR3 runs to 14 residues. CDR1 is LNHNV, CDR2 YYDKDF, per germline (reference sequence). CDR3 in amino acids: CATDRGSGANVLTF. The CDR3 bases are TGTGCCACCGACAGAGGCTCTGGGGCCAACGTCCTGACTTTC.

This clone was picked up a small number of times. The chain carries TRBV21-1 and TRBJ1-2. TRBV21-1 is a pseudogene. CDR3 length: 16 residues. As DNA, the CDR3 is TGTGCCAGCAGTACCAAGACGAGGCGGGGCCCCCGTGGCTACACCTTC. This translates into CASSTKTRRGPRGYTF.

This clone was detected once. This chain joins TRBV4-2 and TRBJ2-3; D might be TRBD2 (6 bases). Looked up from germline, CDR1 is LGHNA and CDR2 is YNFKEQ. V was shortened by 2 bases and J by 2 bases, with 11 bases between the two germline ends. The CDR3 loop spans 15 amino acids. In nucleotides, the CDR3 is TGTGCCAGCAGCCAATCGGAGGGGACCACAGATACGCAGTATTTT. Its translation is CASSQSEGTTDTQYF.

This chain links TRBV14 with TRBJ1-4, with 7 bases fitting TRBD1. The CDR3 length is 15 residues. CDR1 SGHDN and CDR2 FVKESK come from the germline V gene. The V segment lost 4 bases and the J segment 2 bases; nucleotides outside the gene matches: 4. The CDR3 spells CASSRQGGTNEKLFF. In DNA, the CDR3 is TGTGCCAGCAGCCGCCAGGGGGGGACTAATGAAAAACTGTTTTTT.

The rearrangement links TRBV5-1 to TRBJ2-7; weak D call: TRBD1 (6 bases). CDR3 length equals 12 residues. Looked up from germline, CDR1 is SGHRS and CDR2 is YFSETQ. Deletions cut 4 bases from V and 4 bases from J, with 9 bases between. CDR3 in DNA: TGCGCCAGCAGCCCGGACAGATACGAGCAGTACTTC. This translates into CASSPDRYEQYF. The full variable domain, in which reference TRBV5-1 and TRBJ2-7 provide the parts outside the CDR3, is KAGVTQTPRYLIKTRGQQVTLSCSPISGHRSVSWYQQTPGQGLQFLFEYFSETQRNKGNFPGRFSGRQFSNSRSEMNVSTLELGDSALYLCASSPDRYEQYFGPGTRLTVT.

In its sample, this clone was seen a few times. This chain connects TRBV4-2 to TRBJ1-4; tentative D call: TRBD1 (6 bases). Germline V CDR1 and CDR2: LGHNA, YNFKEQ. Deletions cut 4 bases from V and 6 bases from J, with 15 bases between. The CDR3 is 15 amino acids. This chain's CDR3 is CASSRGQQGDEKLFF. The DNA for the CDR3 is TGTGCCAGCAGCCGTGGACAGCAGGGCGATGAAAAACTGTTTTTT.

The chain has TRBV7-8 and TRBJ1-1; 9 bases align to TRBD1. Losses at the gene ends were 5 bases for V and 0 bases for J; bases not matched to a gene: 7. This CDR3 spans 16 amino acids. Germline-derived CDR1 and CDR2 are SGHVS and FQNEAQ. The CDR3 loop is CASSRTGANLNTEAFF. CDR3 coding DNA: TGTGCCAGCAGCCGGACAGGGGCTAACTTGAACACTGAAGCTTTCTTT.

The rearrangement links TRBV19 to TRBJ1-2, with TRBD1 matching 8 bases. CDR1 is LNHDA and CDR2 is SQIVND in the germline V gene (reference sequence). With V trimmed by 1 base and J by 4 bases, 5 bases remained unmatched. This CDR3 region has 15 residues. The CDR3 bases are TGTGCCAGTAGTATAGCAGGGGGCGCCGGCTATGGCTACACCTTC. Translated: CASSIAGGAGYGYTF.

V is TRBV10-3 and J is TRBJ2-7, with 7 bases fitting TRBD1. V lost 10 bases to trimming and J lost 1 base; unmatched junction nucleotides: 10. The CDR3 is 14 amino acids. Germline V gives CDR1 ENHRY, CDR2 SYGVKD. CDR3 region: CASKDRQGSYEQYF. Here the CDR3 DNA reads TGTGCCAGCAAAGATAGACAGGGATCCTACGAGCAGTACTTC.

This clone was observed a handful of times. CDR3 sequence reads: CASSHRAPFRSGYTF. The CDR3 DNA reads as TGTGCCAGTAGTCACAGGGCACCCTTTCGTAGTGGCTACACCTTC. The gene calls are TRBV19 and TRBJ1-2, with D perhaps matching TRBD1 (6 bases). This CDR3 region has 15 residues. V lost 5 bases and J 7 bases, leaving 20 bases between the germline ends. Germline CDR1 and CDR2: LNHDA and SQIVND (reference sequence). Together with reference TRBV19 and TRBJ1-2, the CDR3 gives the full variable domain: DGGITQSPKYLFRKEGQNVTLSCEQNLNHDAMYWYRQDPGQGLRLIYYSQIVNDFQKGDIAEGYSVSREKKESFPLTVTSAQKNPTAFYLCASSHRAPFRSGYTFGSGTRLTVV.